These T cell receptor beta chains were read from a single sample in a study of vaccination and CD4 T cells after COVID-19. TCRdb processed the PCR reads anew with MiXCR; each CDR3 protein has one entry. The profile shows some 14,000 distinct CDR3 sequences, under 55% of them singletons. No antigen has been identified for these receptors. The sequencing used CD4+ T cells from blood, cultured in vitro, collected after SARS-CoV-2 vaccination. Receptors were obtained from a human donor who had recovered from COVID-19. Each CDR3 is given with its conserved first and last residue. A D gene is named only where the DNA matches it firmly. The size entry is marked missing in some rows and otherwise reads once, few, many or a size class.

TRBV5-4	TRBJ1-3	-	-	CASSPSYNVAGNTIYF	TGTGCCAGCAGCCCATCCTACAATGTCGCTGGAAACACCATATATTTT
TRBV7-8	TRBJ2-3	TRBD2	-	CASSSWTSASTDTQYF	TGTGCCAGCAGCTCATGGACTAGCGCTAGCACAGATACGCAGTATTTT
TRBV20-1	TRBJ1-1	-	-	CSAPNIGAEAFF	TGCAGTGCCCCAAATATCGGTGCTGAAGCTTTCTTT
TRBV20-1	TRBJ2-1	TRBD1	few	CSATPDRGLDEQFF	TGCAGTGCTACTCCGGACAGGGGGCTCGATGAGCAGTTCTTC
TRBV5-1	TRBJ1-5	-	few	CASSLSVNQPQHF	TGCGCCAGCAGCTTATCGGTTAATCAGCCCCAGCATTTT
TRBV5-6	TRBJ2-7	-	-	CASSLGQTLRFSYEQYF	TGTGCCAGCAGCTTGGGGCAGACGCTCCGATTCTCCTACGAGCAGTACTTC
TRBV24-1	TRBJ1-5	TRBD1	large	CATSREGQGTQPQHF	TGTGCCACCAGTCGAGAGGGACAGGGGACTCAGCCCCAGCATTTT
TRBV6-1	TRBJ2-1	TRBD2	-	CASSDGVAGLNEQFF	TGTGCCAGCAGTGATGGAGTAGCGGGATTAAATGAGCAGTTCTTC
TRBV19	TRBJ2-4	TRBD1	-	CASSRDRESIQYF	TGTGCCAGTAGTAGGGACAGGGAGAGCATTCAGTACTTC
TRBV5-1	TRBJ1-2	-	-	CASSLAGTSSFYGYTF	TGCGCCAGCAGCTTGGCCGGGACATCCTCATTCTATGGCTACACCTTC
TRBV7-9	TRBJ2-1	-	few	CASSLDQGNEQFF	TGTGCCAGCAGCTTAGATCAGGGTAATGAGCAGTTCTTC
TRBV24-1	TRBJ2-3	-	-	CATSDSYADTQYF	TGTGCCACCAGTGATTCTTATGCAGATACGCAGTATTTT
TRBV6-1	TRBJ2-5	TRBD2	-	CASSRLAASQETQYF	TGTGCCAGCAGTCGACTAGCGGCCTCCCAAGAGACCCAGTACTTC
TRBV21-1	TRBJ1-2	-	-	CASSNRRAKDYTF	TGTGCCAGCAGCAATCGGAGGGCGAAAGACTACACCTTC